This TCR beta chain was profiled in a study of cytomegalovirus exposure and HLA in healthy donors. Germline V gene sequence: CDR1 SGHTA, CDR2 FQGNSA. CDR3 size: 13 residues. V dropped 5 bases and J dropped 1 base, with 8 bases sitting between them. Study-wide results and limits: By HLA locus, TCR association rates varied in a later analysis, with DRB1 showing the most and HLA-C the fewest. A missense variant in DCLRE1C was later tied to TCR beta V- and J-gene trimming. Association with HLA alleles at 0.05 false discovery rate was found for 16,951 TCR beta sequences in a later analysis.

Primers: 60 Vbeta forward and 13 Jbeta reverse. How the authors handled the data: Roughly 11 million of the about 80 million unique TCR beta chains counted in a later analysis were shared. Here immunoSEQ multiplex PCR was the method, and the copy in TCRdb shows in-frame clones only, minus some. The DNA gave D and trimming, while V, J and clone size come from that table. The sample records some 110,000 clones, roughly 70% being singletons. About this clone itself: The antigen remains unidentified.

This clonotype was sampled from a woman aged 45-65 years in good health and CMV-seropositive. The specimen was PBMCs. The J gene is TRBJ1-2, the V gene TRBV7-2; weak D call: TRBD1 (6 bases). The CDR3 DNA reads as TGTGCCAGCAGCGAGGGGGATAACTATGGCTACACCTTC. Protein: CASSEGDNYGYTF. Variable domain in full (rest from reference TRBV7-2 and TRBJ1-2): GAGVSQSPSNKVTEKGKDVELRCDPISGHTALYWYRQSLGQGLEFLIYFQGNSAPDKSGLPSDRFSAERTGGSVSTLTIQRTQQEDSAVYLCASSEGDNYGYTFGSGTRLTVV.